A selection of T cell receptor beta chains follows, all from one sample in a study of T cell responses to AZD1222 COVID-19 vaccine. Sequenced by immunoSEQ multiplex PCR; TCRdb stores in-frame clones only, minus some. The sample records around 78,000 clones, roughly 88% being singletons. Sequencing was performed on peripheral blood, taken on day 0 of MenACWY control vaccination. The receptors stem from an adult in good health. The CDR3 runs from the conserved cysteine through the conserved F or W. The order of the fields is V gene, D gene, clone size, J gene, CDR3 protein, CDR3 DNA. A D gene is named only where the DNA matches it firmly. The size entry is marked missing in some rows and otherwise reads once, few, many or a size class.

V gene: TRBV11-2
D gene: .
clone size: .
J gene: TRBJ2-1
CDR3 protein: CASSHLLGLARSSYNEQFF
CDR3 DNA: TGTGCCAGCAGCCATCTTTTGGGGCTAGCCCGCAGCTCCTACAATGAGCAGTTCTTC

V gene: TRBV7-2
D gene: .
clone size: .
J gene: TRBJ1-6
CDR3 protein: CASSLDRGRGSPLHF
CDR3 DNA: TGTGCCAGCAGCTTAGATAGGGGTCGGGGTTCACCCCTCCACTTT

V gene: TRBV24-1
D gene: TRBD2
clone size: .
J gene: TRBJ2-1
CDR3 protein: CATSDPLAGPYNEQFF
CDR3 DNA: TGTGCCACCAGTGATCCTCTAGCGGGGCCTTACAATGAGCAGTTCTTC

V gene: TRBV6-5
D gene: TRBD1
clone size: .
J gene: TRBJ2-5
CDR3 protein: CASVLGTVKETQYF
CDR3 DNA: TGTGCCAGCGTCTTGGGGACAGTCAAAGAGACCCAGTACTTC

V gene: TRBV14
D gene: TRBD2
clone size: .
J gene: TRBJ2-5
CDR3 protein: CASRPAGGSETQYF
CDR3 DNA: TGTGCCAGCAGACCAGCGGGGGGGTCAGAGACCCAGTACTTC

V gene: TRBV19
D gene: .
clone size: .
J gene: TRBJ2-1
CDR3 protein: CASSSSRYSEQFF
CDR3 DNA: TGTGCCAGTAGCTCCAGTAGGTACTCGGAGCAGTTCTTC

V gene: TRBV19
D gene: .
clone size: once
J gene: TRBJ1-5
CDR3 protein: CASSSSGREPQHF
CDR3 DNA: TGTGCCAGTAGTTCATCCGGACGGGAGCCCCAGCATTTT

V gene: TRBV7-8
D gene: .
clone size: .
J gene: TRBJ1-2
CDR3 protein: CASSLAGGRVNYGYTF
CDR3 DNA: TGTGCCAGCAGCTTAGCGGGGGGAAGGGTTAACTATGGCTACACCTTC

V gene: TRBV19
D gene: .
clone size: .
J gene: TRBJ2-1
CDR3 protein: CATRDSGYNEQFF
CDR3 DNA: TGTGCCACCCGGGACAGCGGGTACAATGAGCAGTTCTTC

V gene: TRBV9
D gene: .
clone size: .
J gene: TRBJ2-5
CDR3 protein: CASSAGGRGGVIREETQYF
CDR3 DNA: TGTGCCAGCAGCGCTGGTGGGAGAGGGGGGGTCATCCGGGAGGAGACCCAGTACTTC

V gene: TRBV29-1
D gene: TRBD2
clone size: .
J gene: TRBJ2-1
CDR3 protein: CSVVSLKTSGGNNEQFF
CDR3 DNA: TGCAGCGTTGTAAGCCTCAAGACTAGCGGGGGGAACAATGAGCAGTTCTTC

V gene: TRBV29-1
D gene: .
clone size: .
J gene: TRBJ2-1
CDR3 protein: CSVVVRPTLGPNEQFF
CDR3 DNA: TGCAGCGTTGTTGTTAGGCCAACCCTGGGTCCAAATGAGCAGTTCTTC

V gene: TRBV18
D gene: TRBD2
clone size: many
J gene: TRBJ2-7
CDR3 protein: CASSPKPGLAGINSYEQYF
CDR3 DNA: TGTGCCAGCTCACCAAAGCCGGGACTAGCGGGGATCAACTCCTACGAGCAGTACTTC

V gene: TRBV5-1
D gene: .
clone size: .
J gene: TRBJ2-7
CDR3 protein: CASSLRGGDNPYEQYF
CDR3 DNA: TGCGCCAGCAGCCTTCGAGGAGGGGATAATCCCTACGAGCAGTACTTC

V gene: TRBV27
D gene: .
clone size: .
J gene: TRBJ2-3
CDR3 protein: CASIEGDTQYF
CDR3 DNA: TGTGCCAGCATCGAGGGCGATACGCAGTATTTT

V gene: TRBV5-1
D gene: .
clone size: .
J gene: TRBJ2-2
CDR3 protein: CASSFSTRDTNTGELFF
CDR3 DNA: TGCGCCAGCAGCTTTTCAACCCGGGACACCAACACCGGGGAGCTGTTTTTT

V gene: TRBV7-9
D gene: TRBD1
clone size: .
J gene: TRBJ1-4
CDR3 protein: CASTLDRVGEKLFF
CDR3 DNA: TGTGCCAGCACCCTCGACAGGGTGGGAGAAAAACTGTTTTTT

V gene: TRBV6-5
D gene: TRBD1
clone size: once
J gene: TRBJ1-2
CDR3 protein: CASSYGQGVGGYTF
CDR3 DNA: TGTGCCAGCAGTTACGGACAGGGAGTTGGTGGCTACACCTTC

V gene: TRBV4-1
D gene: TRBD1
clone size: .
J gene: TRBJ1-4
CDR3 protein: CASSQVLQNRGWLEEKLFF
CDR3 DNA: TGCGCCAGCAGCCAAGTCTTACAAAACAGGGGTTGGCTGGAAGAAAAACTGTTTTTT

V gene: TRBV27
D gene: .
clone size: .
J gene: TRBJ2-7
CDR3 protein: CASSLGPGPYEQYF
CDR3 DNA: TGTGCCAGCAGTTTGGGGCCAGGGCCCTACGAGCAGTACTTC

V gene: TRBV18
D gene: TRBD1
clone size: .
J gene: TRBJ1-3
CDR3 protein: CASSPGQTSGNTIYF
CDR3 DNA: TGTGCCAGCTCACCGGGACAGACTTCTGGAAACACCATATATTTT

V gene: TRBV4-3
D gene: TRBD1
clone size: .
J gene: TRBJ2-3
CDR3 protein: CASSQRGQRADTQYF
CDR3 DNA: TGCGCCAGCAGCCAACGGGGACAGCGAGCGGATACGCAGTATTTT

V gene: TRBV2
D gene: .
clone size: few
J gene: TRBJ2-2
CDR3 protein: CASRYSQNTGELFF
CDR3 DNA: TGTGCCAGCAGATATAGTCAAAACACCGGGGAGCTGTTTTTT

V gene: TRBV2
D gene: TRBD2
clone size: .
J gene: TRBJ2-5
CDR3 protein: CASSGTSGGAETQYF
CDR3 DNA: TGTGCCAGCAGTGGGACTAGCGGGGGGGCGGAGACCCAGTACTTC

V gene: TRBV19
D gene: .
clone size: .
J gene: TRBJ1-2
CDR3 protein: CASRDGARYGYTF
CDR3 DNA: TGTGCCAGTAGAGACGGGGCTCGATATGGCTACACCTTC

V gene: TRBV19
D gene: .
clone size: .
J gene: TRBJ2-3
CDR3 protein: CASSIGTTDTQYF
CDR3 DNA: TGTGCCAGTAGTATCGGAACCACAGATACGCAGTATTTT

V gene: TRBV11-2
D gene: TRBD2
clone size: .
J gene: TRBJ2-1
CDR3 protein: CASSPMTSGFAFF
CDR3 DNA: TGTGCCAGCAGCCCTATGACTAGCGGTTTTGCGTTCTTC